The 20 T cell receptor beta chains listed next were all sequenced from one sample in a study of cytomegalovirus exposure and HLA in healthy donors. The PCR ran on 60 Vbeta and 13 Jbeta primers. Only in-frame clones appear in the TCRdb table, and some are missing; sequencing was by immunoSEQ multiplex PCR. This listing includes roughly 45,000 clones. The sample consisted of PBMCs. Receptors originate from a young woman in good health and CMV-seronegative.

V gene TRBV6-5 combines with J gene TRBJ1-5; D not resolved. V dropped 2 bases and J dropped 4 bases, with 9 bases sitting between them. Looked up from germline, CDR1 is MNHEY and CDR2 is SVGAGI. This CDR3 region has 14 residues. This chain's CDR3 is CASSYGSNNQPQHF. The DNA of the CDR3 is TGTGCCAGCAGTTACGGTAGTAATAATCAGCCCCAGCATTTT.

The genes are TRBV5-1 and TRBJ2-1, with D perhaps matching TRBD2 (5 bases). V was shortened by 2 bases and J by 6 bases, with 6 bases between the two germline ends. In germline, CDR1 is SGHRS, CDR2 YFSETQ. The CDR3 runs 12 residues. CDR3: CASSLTSNEQFF. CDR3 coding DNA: TGCGCCAGCAGCTTAACTAGCAATGAGCAGTTCTTC.

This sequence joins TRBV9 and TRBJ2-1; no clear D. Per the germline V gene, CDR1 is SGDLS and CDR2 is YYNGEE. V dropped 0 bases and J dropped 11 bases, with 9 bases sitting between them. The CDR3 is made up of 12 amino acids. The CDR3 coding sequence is TGTGCCAGCAGCGTAGCAGAGACTCAGCAGTTCTTC. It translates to CASSVAETQQFF.

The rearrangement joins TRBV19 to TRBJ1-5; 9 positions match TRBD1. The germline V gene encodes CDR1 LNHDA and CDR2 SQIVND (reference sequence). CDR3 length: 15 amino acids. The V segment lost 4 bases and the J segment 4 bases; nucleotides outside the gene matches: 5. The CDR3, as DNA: TGTGCCAGTAGTAGGGGACAGGGCTGGAATCAGCCCCAGCATTTT. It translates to CASSRGQGWNQPQHF.

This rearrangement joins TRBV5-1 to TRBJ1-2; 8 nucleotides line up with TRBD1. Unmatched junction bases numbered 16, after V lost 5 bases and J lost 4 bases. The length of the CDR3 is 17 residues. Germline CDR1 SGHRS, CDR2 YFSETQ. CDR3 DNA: TGCGCCAGCAGAAGAGGCGCGACAGGGGATGATGGCTATGGCTACACCTTC. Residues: CASRRGATGDDGYGYTF.

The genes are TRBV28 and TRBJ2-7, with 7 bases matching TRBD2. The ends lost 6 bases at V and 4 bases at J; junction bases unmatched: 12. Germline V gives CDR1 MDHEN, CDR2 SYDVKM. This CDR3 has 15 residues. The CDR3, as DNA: TGTGCCAGCAGGAAACAGCGGGAAGGCCCATACGAGCAGTACTTC. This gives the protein CASRKQREGPYEQYF.

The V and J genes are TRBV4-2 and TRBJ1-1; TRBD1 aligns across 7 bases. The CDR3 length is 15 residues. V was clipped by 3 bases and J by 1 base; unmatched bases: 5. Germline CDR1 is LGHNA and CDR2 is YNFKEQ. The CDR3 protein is CASSQRDRANTEAFF. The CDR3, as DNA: TGTGCCAGCAGCCAGAGAGACAGGGCGAACACTGAAGCTTTCTTT.

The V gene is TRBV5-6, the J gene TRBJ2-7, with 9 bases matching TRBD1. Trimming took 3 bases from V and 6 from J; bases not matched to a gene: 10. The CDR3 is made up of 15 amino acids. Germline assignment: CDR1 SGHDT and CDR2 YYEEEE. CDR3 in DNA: TGTGCCAGCAGCTACACTCCGGGACAGGGATTCGAGCAGTACTTC. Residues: CASSYTPGQGFEQYF.

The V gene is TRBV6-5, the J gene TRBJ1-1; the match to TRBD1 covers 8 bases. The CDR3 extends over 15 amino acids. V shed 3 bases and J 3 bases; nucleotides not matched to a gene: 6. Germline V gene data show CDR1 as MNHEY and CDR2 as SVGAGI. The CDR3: CASSYRPDRDTEAFF. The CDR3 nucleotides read TGTGCCAGCAGTTATCGCCCGGACAGGGACACTGAAGCTTTCTTT.

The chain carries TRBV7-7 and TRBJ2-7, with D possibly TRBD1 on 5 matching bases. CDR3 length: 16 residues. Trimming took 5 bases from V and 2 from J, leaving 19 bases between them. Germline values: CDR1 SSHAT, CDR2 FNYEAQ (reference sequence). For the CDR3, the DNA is TGTGCCAGCAGCGCCGCTGTGGGGCCTATACCCTACGAGCAGTACTTC. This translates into CASSAAVGPIPYEQYF.

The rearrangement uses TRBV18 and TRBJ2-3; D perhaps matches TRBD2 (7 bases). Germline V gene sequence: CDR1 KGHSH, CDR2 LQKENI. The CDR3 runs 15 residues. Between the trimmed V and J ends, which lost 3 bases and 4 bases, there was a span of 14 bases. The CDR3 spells CASSPGSGGADTQYF. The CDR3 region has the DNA TGTGCCAGCTCACCCGGGTCGGGGGGCGCAGATACGCAGTATTTT. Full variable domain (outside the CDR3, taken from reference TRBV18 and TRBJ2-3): NAGVMQNPRHLVRRRGQEARLRCSPMKGHSHVYWYRQLPEEGLKFMVYLQKENIIDESGMPKERFSAEFPKEGPSILRIQQVVRGDSAAYFCASSPGSGGADTQYFGPGTRLTVL.

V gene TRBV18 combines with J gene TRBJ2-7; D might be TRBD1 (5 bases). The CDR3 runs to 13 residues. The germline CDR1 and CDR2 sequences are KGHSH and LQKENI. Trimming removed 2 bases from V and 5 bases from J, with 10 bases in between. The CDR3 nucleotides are TGTGCCAGCTCACCAGCAGGGTCCCACGAGCAGTACTTC. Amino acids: CASSPAGSHEQYF.

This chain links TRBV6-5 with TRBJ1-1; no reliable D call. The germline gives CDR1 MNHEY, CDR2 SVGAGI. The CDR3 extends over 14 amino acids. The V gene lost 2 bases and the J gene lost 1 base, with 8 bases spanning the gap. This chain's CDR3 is CASSYTEGNTEAFF. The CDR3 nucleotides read TGTGCCAGCAGTTACACCGAGGGGAACACTGAAGCTTTCTTT.

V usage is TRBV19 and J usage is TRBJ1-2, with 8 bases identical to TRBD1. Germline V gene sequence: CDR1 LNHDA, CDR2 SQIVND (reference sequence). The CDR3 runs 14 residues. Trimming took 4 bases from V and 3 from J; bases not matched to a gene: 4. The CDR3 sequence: CASSTGTGDYGYTF. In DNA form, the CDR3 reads TGTGCCAGTAGTACAGGGACAGGCGACTATGGCTACACCTTC.

The CDR3 sequence is CSVTGNLNTEAFF. The CDR3 DNA reads TGCAGCGTGACAGGGAACCTGAACACTGAAGCTTTCTTT. This chain uses TRBV29-1 with TRBJ1-1, with TRBD1 identical over 7 bases. The trim removed 6 bases at V and 0 bases at J, leaving 4 bases unmatched. The CDR3 has 13 amino acids. CDR1 is SQVTM, CDR2 ANQGSEA, per germline.

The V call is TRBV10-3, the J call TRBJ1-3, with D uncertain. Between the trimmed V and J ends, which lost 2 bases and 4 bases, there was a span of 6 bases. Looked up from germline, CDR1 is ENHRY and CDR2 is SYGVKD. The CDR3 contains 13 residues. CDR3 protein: CAISEATGNTIYF. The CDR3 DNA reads TGTGCCATCAGTGAGGCTACCGGAAACACCATATATTTT.

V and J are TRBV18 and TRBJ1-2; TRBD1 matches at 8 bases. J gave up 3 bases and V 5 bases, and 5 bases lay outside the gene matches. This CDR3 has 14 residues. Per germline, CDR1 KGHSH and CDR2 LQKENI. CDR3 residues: CASSYDRGYYGYTF. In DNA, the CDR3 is TGTGCCAGCTCATACGACAGGGGATACTATGGCTACACCTTC.

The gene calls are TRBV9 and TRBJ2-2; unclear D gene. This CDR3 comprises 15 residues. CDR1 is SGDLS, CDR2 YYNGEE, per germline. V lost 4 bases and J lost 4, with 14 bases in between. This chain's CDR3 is CASSPYPEVTGELFF. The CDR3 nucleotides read TGTGCCAGCAGCCCCTATCCCGAGGTCACCGGGGAGCTGTTTTTT.

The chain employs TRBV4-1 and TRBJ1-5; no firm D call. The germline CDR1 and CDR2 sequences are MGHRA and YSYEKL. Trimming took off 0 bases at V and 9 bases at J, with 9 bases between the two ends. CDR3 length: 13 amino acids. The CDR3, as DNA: TGCGCCAGCAGCCAAGAAACCCGGAGGCCCCAGCATTTT. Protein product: CASSQETRRPQHF.

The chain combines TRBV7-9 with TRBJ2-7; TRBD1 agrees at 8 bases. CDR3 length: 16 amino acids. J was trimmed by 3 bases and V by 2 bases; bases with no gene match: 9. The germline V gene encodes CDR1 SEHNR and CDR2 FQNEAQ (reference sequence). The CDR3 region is CASSLFRAGGDYEQYF. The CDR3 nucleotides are TGTGCCAGCAGCTTATTTCGGGCAGGGGGCGACTACGAGCAGTACTTC.